Listed below are T cell receptor beta chains from one sample, sequenced in a study of blood T cells in healthy people across ages. TCRdb fed the 5' RACE reads into MiXCR, producing one record per CDR3 protein. Of 700,000 to 900,000 distinct CDR3 sequences detected, less than 70% appear once; the ten largest clones hold 40% to 50%. Sequencing input: blood. Source of these receptors: a man at least 80 years old in good health. Both conserved end residues are part of each CDR3. D genes are given only for firm matches. Size tells how often a clone was seen (once, few, many) or the class of an expanded clone, and some rows leave it out.

CASSSAGLGETQYF	TGTGCCAGCAGTTCTGCAGGGTTAGGGGAGACCCAGTACTTC	TRBV28	TRBJ2-5	-	-
CASSTSGTDYEQYF	TGTGCCAGCAGCACTTCCGGGACAGACTACGAGCAGTACTTC	TRBV7-9	TRBJ2-7	few	TRBD1
CSVSRQSSYEQYF	TGCAGCGTTTCCCGACAGTCCTCCTACGAGCAGTACTTC	TRBV29-1	TRBJ2-7	-	-
CASSPAGRHEQYF	TGTGCCAGCAGTCCCGCCGGGAGACACGAGCAGTACTTC	TRBV12-3/TRBV12-4	TRBJ2-7	few	-
CATSAGVIPYEQYF	TGTGCCACCAGTGCGGGAGTGATCCCCTACGAGCAGTACTTC	TRBV24-1	TRBJ2-7	-	-
CASNPQGWNEAFF	TGTGCCAGCAACCCACAGGGGTGGAATGAAGCTTTCTTT	TRBV28	TRBJ1-1	-	TRBD1
CASSPLTGGNIQYF	TGTGCCAGCAGCCCATTGACAGGGGGGAACATTCAGTACTTC	TRBV14	TRBJ2-4	few	TRBD1
CASSFGLQETQYF	TGCGCCAGCTCCTTCGGCCTTCAAGAGACCCAGTACTTC	TRBV5-1	TRBJ2-5	-	-
CASSRTGLAGPLLAKNIQYF	TGTGCCAGCAGCCGGACGGGACTAGCGGGACCGCTGTTAGCCAAAAACATTCAGTACTTC	TRBV14	TRBJ2-4	-	TRBD2
CSAVPGPRETQYF	TGCAGTGCTGTCCCGGGACCGAGGGAGACCCAGTACTTC	TRBV20-1	TRBJ2-5	few	-
CSARGRPSTEAFF	TGCAGTGCTAGAGGCAGACCCTCCACTGAAGCTTTCTTT	TRBV20-1	TRBJ1-1	-	-
CASSRGLAGDSAYEQYF	TGTGCCAGCTCAAGGGGACTAGCGGGAGACTCCGCCTACGAGCAGTACTTC	TRBV18	TRBJ2-7	-	TRBD2
CASSPHAYF	TGTGCCAGCAGCCCCCACGCGTATTTT	TRBV12-3/TRBV12-4	TRBJ2-3	-	-
CSVKDVSKGSGNTVYF	TGCAGCGTCAAAGATGTAAGCAAAGGGTCTGGAAACACCGTATATTTT	TRBV29-1	TRBJ1-3	-	-
CASSLPTNYGYTF	TGTGCCAGCAGTCTCCCAACTAACTATGGCTACACCTTC	TRBV6-1	TRBJ1-2	-	-
CASSPPGRASKETQYF	TGTGCCAGCAGCCCCCCGGGGAGGGCCTCGAAAGAGACCCAGTACTTC	TRBV7-2	TRBJ2-5	-	TRBD2
CASIDGGSGANVLTF	TGTGCCAGCATCGACGGGGGATCTGGGGCCAACGTCCTGACTTTC	TRBV6-6	TRBJ2-6	few	-
CSVEAGSMNTEAFF	TGCAGCGTTGAAGCGGGGAGCATGAACACTGAAGCTTTCTTT	TRBV29-1	TRBJ1-1	few	-
CASSPRSRTSIDTQYF	TGTGCCAGCTCACCACGGTCACGGACTAGCATAGATACGCAGTATTTT	TRBV18	TRBJ2-3	-	TRBD2
CASTLPGGPNTEAFF	TGCGCCAGCACCCTTCCCGGGGGCCCGAACACTGAAGCTTTCTTT	TRBV10-2	TRBJ1-1	few	-
CASCSAAETQYF	TGTGCCAGCTGCTCAGCGGCGGAGACCCAGTACTTC	TRBV7-9	TRBJ2-5	-	-
CASTEVGRSTYNEQFF	TGTGCCAGCACCGAAGTGGGTCGCTCGACCTACAATGAGCAGTTCTTC	TRBV6-2/TRBV6-3	TRBJ2-1	-	-
CASSPQGAPISHEQYF	TGCGCCAGCTCTCCGCAGGGGGCCCCTATCTCGCACGAGCAGTACTTC	TRBV5-1	TRBJ2-7	-	TRBD1
CSVEDPRYAYF	TGCAGCGTTGAAGATCCCAGATACGCGTATTTT	TRBV29-1	TRBJ2-3	-	-
CASSTGMNQPQHF	TGTGCCAGTAGTACAGGGATGAATCAGCCCCAGCATTTT	TRBV19	TRBJ1-5	-	-
CASSLTGTLYNEQFF	TGTGCCAGCAGCTTGACCGGGACTCTATACAATGAGCAGTTCTTC	TRBV3-1	TRBJ2-1	few	-
CASSLAGVLNTEAFF	TGCGCCAGCAGCCTGGCGGGGGTACTGAACACTGAAGCTTTCTTT	TRBV4-1	TRBJ1-1	-	-